These 5 T cell receptor beta chains originate from one sample sequenced in a study of lymphopenia after photon versus proton radiotherapy. Profiled with immunoSEQ multiplex PCR; TCRdb holds only in-frame clones, not every one. The data show about 49,000 clones, about four fifths seen once. This specimen consisted of peripheral blood, obtained from a patient treated with photon-based radiotherapy. These receptors all come from a man aged 45-65 years with gastric cancer.

The chain employs TRBV7-2 and TRBJ2-7, with TRBD2 matching over 12 bases. The V and J ends lost 0 bases and 6 bases, in that order; junction bases with no gene match: 0. Germline values: CDR1 SGHTA, CDR2 FQGNSA. There are 14 residues in the CDR3. The CDR3 protein is CASSLALAGGEQYF. CDR3 nucleotide sequence: TGTGCCAGCAGCTTAGCACTAGCGGGAGGCGAGCAGTACTTC.

The chain recombines TRBV2 with TRBJ2-5, with 10 bases lining up with TRBD2. There are 13 residues in the CDR3. J was trimmed by 5 bases and V by 6 bases; bases with no gene match: 3. Per germline, CDR1 SNHLY and CDR2 FYNNEI. As DNA, the CDR3 is TGTGCCAGCAGGTTGACTAGCGGGGAGACCCAGTACTTC. The encoded protein is CASRLTSGETQYF.

V gene TRBV7-6 combines with J gene TRBJ2-5, with TRBD2 identical over 9 bases. Germline values: CDR1 SGHVS, CDR2 FNYEAQ. V shed 5 bases, J shed 5 bases, and the junction held 3 bases outside the gene matches. CDR3 length: 13 residues. CDR3 nucleotides: TGTGCCAGCAGCGGACTAGCGAGCGAGACCCAGTACTTC. It specifies CASSGLASETQYF. Variable domain in full (rest from reference TRBV7-6 and TRBJ2-5): GAGVSQSPRYKVTKRGQDVALRCDPISGHVSLYWYRQALGQGPEFLTYFNYEAQQDKSGLPNDRFSAERPEGSISTLTIQRTEQRDSAMYRCASSGLASETQYFGPGTRLLVL.

This clone showed up many times. The chain carries TRBV9 and TRBJ2-3; 9 positions agree with TRBD2. This CDR3 region has 15 residues. CDR1 and CDR2 from the germline V gene are SGDLS and YYNGEE. With 6 bases clipped from V and 5 bases from J, the junction kept 10 bases outside the gene matches. The CDR3 nucleotides are TGTGCCAGCACCCTAGGGGGAGCGGGGGGAGATACGCAGTATTTT. Its protein is CASTLGGAGGDTQYF.

In DNA form, the CDR3 reads TGTGCCAGCAGCTTAATCCCCCAGGGGGCCGGAGAGACCCAGTACTTC. Protein sequence: CASSLIPQGAGETQYF. This chain links TRBV7-3 with TRBJ2-5; 8 bases agree with TRBD1. The CDR3 sequence is 16 residues long. Germline V CDR1 and CDR2: SGHTA, FQGTGA. Trimming removed 1 base from V and 4 bases from J; junction bases left unmatched: 8.